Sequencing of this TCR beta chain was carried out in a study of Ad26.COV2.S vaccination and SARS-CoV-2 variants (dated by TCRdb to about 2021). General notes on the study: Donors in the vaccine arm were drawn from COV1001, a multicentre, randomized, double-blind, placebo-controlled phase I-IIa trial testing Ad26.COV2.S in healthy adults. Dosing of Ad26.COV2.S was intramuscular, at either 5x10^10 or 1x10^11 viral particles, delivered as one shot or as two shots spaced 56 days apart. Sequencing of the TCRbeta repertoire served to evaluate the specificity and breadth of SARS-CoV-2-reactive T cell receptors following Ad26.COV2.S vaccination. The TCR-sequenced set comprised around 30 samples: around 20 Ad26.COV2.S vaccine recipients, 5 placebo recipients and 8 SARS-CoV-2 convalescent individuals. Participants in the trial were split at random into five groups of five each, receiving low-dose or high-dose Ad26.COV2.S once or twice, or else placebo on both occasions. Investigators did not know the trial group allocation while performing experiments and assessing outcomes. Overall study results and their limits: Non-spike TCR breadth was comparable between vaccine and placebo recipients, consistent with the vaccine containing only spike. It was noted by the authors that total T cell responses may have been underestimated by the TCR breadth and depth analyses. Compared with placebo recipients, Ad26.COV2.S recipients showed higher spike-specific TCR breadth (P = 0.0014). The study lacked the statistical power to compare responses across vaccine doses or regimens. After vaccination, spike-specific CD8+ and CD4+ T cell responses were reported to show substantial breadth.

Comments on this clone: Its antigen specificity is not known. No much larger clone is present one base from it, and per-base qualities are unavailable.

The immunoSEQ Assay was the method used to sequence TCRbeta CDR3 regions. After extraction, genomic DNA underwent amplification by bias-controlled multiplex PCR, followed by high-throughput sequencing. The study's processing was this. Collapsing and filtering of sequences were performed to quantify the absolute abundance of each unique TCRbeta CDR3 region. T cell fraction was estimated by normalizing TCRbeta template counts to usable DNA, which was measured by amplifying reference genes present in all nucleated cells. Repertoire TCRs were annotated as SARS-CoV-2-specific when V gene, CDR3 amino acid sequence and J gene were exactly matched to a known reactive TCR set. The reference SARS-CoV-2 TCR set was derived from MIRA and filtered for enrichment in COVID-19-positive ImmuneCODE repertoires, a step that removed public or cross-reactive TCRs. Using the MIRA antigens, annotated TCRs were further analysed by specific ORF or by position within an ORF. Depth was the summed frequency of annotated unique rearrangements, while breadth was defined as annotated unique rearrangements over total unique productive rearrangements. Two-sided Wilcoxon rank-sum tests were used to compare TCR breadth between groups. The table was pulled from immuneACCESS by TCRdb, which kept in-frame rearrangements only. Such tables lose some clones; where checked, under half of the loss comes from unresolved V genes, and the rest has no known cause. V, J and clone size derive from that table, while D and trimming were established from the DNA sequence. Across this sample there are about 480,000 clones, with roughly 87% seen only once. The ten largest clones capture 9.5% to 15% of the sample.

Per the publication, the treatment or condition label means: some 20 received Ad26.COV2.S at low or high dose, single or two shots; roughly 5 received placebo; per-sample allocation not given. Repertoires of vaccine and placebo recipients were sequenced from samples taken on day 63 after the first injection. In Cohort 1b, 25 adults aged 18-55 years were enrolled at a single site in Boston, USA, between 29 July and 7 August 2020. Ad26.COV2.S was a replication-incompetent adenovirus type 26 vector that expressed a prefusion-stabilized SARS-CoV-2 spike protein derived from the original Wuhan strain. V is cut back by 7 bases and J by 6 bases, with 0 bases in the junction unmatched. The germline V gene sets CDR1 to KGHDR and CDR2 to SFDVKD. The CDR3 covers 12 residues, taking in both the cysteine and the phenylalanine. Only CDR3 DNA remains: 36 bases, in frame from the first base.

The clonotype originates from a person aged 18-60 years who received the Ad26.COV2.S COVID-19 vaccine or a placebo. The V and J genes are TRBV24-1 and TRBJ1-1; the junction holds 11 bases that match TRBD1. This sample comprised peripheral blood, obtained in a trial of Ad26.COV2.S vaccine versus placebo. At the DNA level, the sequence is TGTGCCACCAGGGGACAGGGGGCTGAAGCTTTCTTT. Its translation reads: CATRGQGAEAFF.